Given below is one T cell receptor (beta chain) in context. This record belongs to a study of blood T cell repertoires in COVID-19. Turning to the study itself: T cells, B-cell-depleted T cells, or PBMCs provided the cDNA or gDNA that served as material.

Per the authors' pipeline: Reference gene primer amplification gave estimated nucleated cell counts. Produced via immunoSEQ multiplex PCR; TCRdb's table is partial and in-frame only. The V and J calls and clone size come from that table; D and trimming were worked out from the DNA. The sample gives about 12,000 clones, less than 85% of which show up once; 20% to 25% is in the top ten. After removal of 5 bases from V and 3 bases from J, the junction contained 5 bases not matched to a gene. The germline V gene encodes CDR1 SGHTA and CDR2 FQGTGA. CDR3 length: 15 amino acids. This TCR derives from a human donor in a cohort sampled during active COVID-19. Source material: peripheral blood. This chain joins TRBV7-3 and TRBJ2-2; TRBD1 aligns across 8 bases. CDR3 in DNA: TGTGCCAGCAGCCCGACAGGGGCCCACACCGGGGAGCTGTTTTTT. Translation: CASSPTGAHTGELFF. Variable domain in full (rest from reference TRBV7-3 and TRBJ2-2): GAGVSQTPSNKVTEKGKYVELRCDPISGHTALYWYRQSLGQGPEFLIYFQGTGAADDSGLPNDRFFAVRPEGSVSTLKIQRTERGDSAVYLCASSPTGAHTGELFFGEGSRLTVL.